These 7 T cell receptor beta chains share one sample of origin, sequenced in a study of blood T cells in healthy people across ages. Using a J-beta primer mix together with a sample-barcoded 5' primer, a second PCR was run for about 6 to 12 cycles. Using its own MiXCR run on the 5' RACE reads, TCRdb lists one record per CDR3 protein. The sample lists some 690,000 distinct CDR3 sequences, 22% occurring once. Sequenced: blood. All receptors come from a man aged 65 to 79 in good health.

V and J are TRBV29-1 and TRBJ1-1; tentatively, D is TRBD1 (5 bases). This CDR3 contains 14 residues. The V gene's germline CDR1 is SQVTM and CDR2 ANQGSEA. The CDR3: CMADSGEYNTEAFF. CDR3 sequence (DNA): TGCATGGCCGACTCGGGGGAATATAACACTGAAGCTTTCTTT.

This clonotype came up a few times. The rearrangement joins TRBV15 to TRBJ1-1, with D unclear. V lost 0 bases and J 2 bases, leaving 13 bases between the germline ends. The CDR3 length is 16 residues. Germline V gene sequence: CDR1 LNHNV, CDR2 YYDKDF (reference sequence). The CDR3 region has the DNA TGTGCCACCAGCAGAGAAACGGGAAGATCCAACACTGAAGCTTTCTTT. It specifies CATSRETGRSNTEAFF. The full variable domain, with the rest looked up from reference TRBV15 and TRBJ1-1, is DAMVIQNPRYQVTQFGKPVTLSCSQTLNHNVMYWYQQKSSQAPKLLFHYYDKDFNNEADTPDNFQSRRPNTSFCFLDIRSPGLGDTAMYLCATSRETGRSNTEAFFGQGTRLTVV.

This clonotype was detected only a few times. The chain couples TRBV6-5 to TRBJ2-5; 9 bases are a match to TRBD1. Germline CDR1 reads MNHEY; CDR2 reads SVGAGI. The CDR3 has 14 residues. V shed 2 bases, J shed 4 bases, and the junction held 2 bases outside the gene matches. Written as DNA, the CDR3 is TGTGCCAGCAGTTACGTGGGACAGGGAGAGACCCAGTACTTC. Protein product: CASSYVGQGETQYF.

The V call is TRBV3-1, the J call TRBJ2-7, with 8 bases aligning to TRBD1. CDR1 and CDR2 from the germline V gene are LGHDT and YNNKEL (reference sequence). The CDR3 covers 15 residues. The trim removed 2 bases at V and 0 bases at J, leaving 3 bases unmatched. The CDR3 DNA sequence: TGTGCCAGCAGCCAAACAGGGGGTGCCTCCTACGAGCAGTACTTC. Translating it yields CASSQTGGASYEQYF.

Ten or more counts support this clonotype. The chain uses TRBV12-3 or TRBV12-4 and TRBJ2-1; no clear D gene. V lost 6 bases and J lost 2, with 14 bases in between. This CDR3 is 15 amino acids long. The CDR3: CASSSLIVTYNEQFF. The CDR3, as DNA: TGTGCCAGCAGCAGCCTAATCGTCACCTACAATGAGCAGTTCTTC.

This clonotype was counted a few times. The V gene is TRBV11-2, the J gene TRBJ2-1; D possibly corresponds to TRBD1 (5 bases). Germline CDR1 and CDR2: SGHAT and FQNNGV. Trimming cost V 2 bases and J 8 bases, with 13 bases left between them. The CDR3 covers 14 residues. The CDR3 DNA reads TGTGCCAGCAGCTTAAGGGGTAGGGTCGATGAGCAGTTCTTC. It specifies CASSLRGRVDEQFF. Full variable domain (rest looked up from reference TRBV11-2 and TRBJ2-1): EAGVAQSPRYKIIEKRQSVAFWCNPISGHATLYWYQQILGQGPKLLIQFQNNGVVDDSQLPKDRFSAERLKGVDSTLKIQPAKLEDSAVYLCASSLRGRVDEQFFGPGTRLTVL.

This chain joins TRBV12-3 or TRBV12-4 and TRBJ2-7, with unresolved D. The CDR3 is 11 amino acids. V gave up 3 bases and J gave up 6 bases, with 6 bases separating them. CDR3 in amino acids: CASSFAREQYF. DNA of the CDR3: TGTGCCAGCAGTTTTGCCCGCGAGCAGTACTTC.